This TCR beta chain originates from a study of siplizumab effects on memory and regulatory T cells. Study observations and caveats: There were only a minor fraction of alloreactive clones that mapped to unstimulated subsets. Siplizumab gave mappable alloreactive CD4+ clones an average Treg-derived fraction of over 65%, against around 29% in controls. Naive T cells apparently outstripped memory cells in diversity and seemed major alloresponse contributors. Naive or memory phenotype was unassignable for roughly 75-96% of proliferating CD4+ or CD8+ clones.

V gave up 8 bases and J gave up 1 base; unmatched junction bases: 8. This CDR3 is 14 amino acids long. Per germline, CDR1 SNHLY and CDR2 FYNNEI. The repertoire was sequenced with immunoSEQ multiplex PCR; TCRdb's copy has only in-frame clones and lacks some. The profile shows some 64,000 clones, around three quarters of them singletons. As to this clone: Its antigen is as yet unknown.

The specimen was memory CD4+ T cells sorted from blood. The chain combines TRBV2 with TRBJ2-7; 7 nucleotides agree with TRBD2. The source is a human donor in good health. The CDR3 DNA sequence: TGTGCCAGCCGGAATTCGGGGGGTTCCTACGAGCAGTACTTC. It codes for CASRNSGGSYEQYF.